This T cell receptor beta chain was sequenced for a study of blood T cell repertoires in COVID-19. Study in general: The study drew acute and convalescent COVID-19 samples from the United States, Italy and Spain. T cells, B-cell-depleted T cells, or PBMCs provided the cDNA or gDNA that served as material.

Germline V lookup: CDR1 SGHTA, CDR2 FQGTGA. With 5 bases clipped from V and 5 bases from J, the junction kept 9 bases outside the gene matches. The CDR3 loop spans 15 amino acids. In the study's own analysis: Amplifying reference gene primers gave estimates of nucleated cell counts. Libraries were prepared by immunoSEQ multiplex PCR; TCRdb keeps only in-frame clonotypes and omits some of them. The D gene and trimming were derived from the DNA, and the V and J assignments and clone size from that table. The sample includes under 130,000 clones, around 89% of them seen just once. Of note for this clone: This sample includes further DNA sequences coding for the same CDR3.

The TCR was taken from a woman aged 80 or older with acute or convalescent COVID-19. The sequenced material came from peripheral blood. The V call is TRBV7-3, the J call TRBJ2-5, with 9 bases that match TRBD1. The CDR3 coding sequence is TGTGCCAGCAGCCTCCGGACAGGGGAGCGTGAGACCCAGTACTTC. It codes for CASSLRTGERETQYF.